Detailed here is one T cell receptor (beta chain). No antigen is known for it. No quality values exist for individual bases; no much larger clone is one base distant. The data derive from a study of cytomegalovirus exposure and HLA in healthy donors (dated by TCRdb to about 2017). Turning to the overall study: In an earlier analysis of under 750 of the donors, around 290 Gb of sequence data and 95 million to 130 million unique TCR beta sequences from roughly 200 million T cells were reported. The study was designed to test whether signatures of past pathogen exposure could be identified by cataloging public T cell receptors. A later genetic analysis used genome-wide SNP genotypes for about three fifths of the 666 donors, treating that subset as a discovery cohort. The number of donors typed differed by locus, with about 629-630 for A, B, C, DRB1 and DQB1, more than 500 for DQA1, over 600 for DPA1, and around 450 for DPB1. To predict cytomegalovirus infection status, the study brought together high-throughput TCR immunosequencing, statistical association of individual TCRs with disease status, and machine learning. Every discovery cohort repertoire had been produced on one sequencing platform. Rather than using new phenotypic data, the later analysis identified candidate immune exposures from TCR beta sequences and from how often those sequences occurred across donors. A later analysis re-analyzed previously published TCR beta repertoires from 500 to 700 donors and added high-resolution HLA genotyping to study TCR occurrence patterns. Among some 400 genotyped donors of the cohort, an average of approximately 220,000 unique TCR beta nucleotide sequences was sequenced per donor, of which 15% to 20% were non-productive. Using immunosequencing, the study profiled T cell repertoires from fewer than 850 subjects and related those repertoires to cytomegalovirus serostatus. Besides the first cohort of hundreds of subjects, a separate validation cohort made up of roughly 130 different subjects was used. About five DR-DQ haplotypes were handled as single units for association and clustering because linkage in the cohort was strong. In an earlier analysis of a few hundred of the donors, high-throughput TCR beta sequencing was used to judge whether each TCR beta V gene segment behaved as functional or pseudogenic. HLA typing covered class I and class II loci at four-digit resolution. An early release that covered about 600 HLA-typed donors contained about 300 gigabases of sequencing data and approximately 85 million unique TCR sequences. Donor age, sex, ethnicity and CMV serostatus were compiled together with the repertoire data. Among the roughly 400 genotyped donors, about 85% belonged to the genetic ancestry cluster associated with self-reported Caucasian donors.

The CDR3 runs 15 amino acids, cysteine and phenylalanine included. The kept DNA is CDR3 alone, 45 bases in frame from the first base. CDR1 and CDR2, per the germline V gene, are SGHAT and FQNNGV. Relative to germline, V is 3 bases shorter and J is 5 bases shorter, with 14 bases between their ends. The paper's findings and limits, for the study overall: A group of highly shared sequence variants was considered likely to be a technical artifact of the sequencing pipeline. According to a later analysis, parvovirus B19, influenza, CMV and Epstein-Barr virus appeared linked to several top co-occurrence clusters. Compared with the roughly 600-donor mean, donors in an Asian-associated ancestry cluster had fewer N-insertions in productive TCRs, according to a later genetic analysis. A further reported finding was that TCR beta sequences accurately predicted the HLA-A and HLA-B alleles for most subjects in the first cohort. In a later analysis, TCR association rates were found to vary across HLA loci, with the most associated TCRs seen for DRB1 alleles and the fewest for HLA-C alleles. Correlated functional status among segregating V segments might reflect linkage disequilibrium, but an unknown experimental factor could not be ruled out. Presence/absence analyses assumed roughly uniform sequencing depth across donors, an assumption that may not hold. Because counts were too low, about 17 rarely observed V segments, including chromosome 9 orphons, were excluded from the earlier analysis of some 540 of the donors. Most TCR sequences were seen in very few donors, while some public TCRs were found in many individuals. CMV serostatus was the only immune exposure information available for the cohort. Some IMGT-functional V segments, including TRBV6-2 and TRBV6-3, could not be told apart with the 87-base-pair reads, so those segments were excluded. Cytomegalovirus status was reported to be diagnosed by the classifier with high specificity and sensitivity in both the original and validation cohorts. Because HLA typing was missing for some donors at each locus, association tests included only the typed subset. In this cohort, only TCR beta chains were sequenced, and detectable features were limited by the absence of alpha or paired-chain data. A later genetic analysis associated a missense DCLRE1C variant with V-gene and J-gene trimming of TCR beta chains, and an independent cohort replicated the association. Specific HLA alleles were associated with more than 15,000 TCR beta sequences at a false discovery rate of 0.05 in a later analysis. Strong co-occurrence of HLA alleles, especially DR and DQ, made assigning TCR associations to individual alleles difficult. The study gave a list of 150 to 200 TCR beta chains associated with cytomegalovirus. In vitro tests confirmed that a few of the cytomegalovirus-associated TCR beta chains recognize cytomegalovirus antigens. The authors suggested that the approach could potentially be generalized to other disease states and immunological phenotypes. In a later analysis, HLA-associated TCR beta chains showed more clonal expansion and lower generation probabilities than non-associated chains that were equally common. A later analysis found that most CMV-associated TCR beta chains appeared HLA-restricted, with HLA associations seemingly driven largely by CMV exposure. An earlier analysis of 587 of the donors showed that most TCR beta V segments appeared in productive rearrangements either about 87% or about 30% of the time, which broadly matched IMGT annotations.

Libraries were constructed by the immunoSEQ multiplex PCR assay. For the multiplex PCR, a mixture combining 60 forward primers for TCR Vbeta segments and 13 reverse primers for TCR Jbeta segments was used. A multiplex PCR assay on genomic DNA amplified the CDR3 region of rearranged TCR beta genes. Amplified TCR beta libraries were sequenced as 87-base-pair reads on the Illumina HiSeq System. The study's own analysis went as follows. In a later analysis, tens of millions of unique TCR beta chains were counted across the 690 or so repertoires, and roughly 11 million of these chains were shared by at least two donors. Raw reads were error-corrected and collapsed into unique sequences by a nearest-neighbor algorithm in which closely related sequences were merged to remove PCR and sequencing errors. CDR3 sequences were aligned to IMGT reference sequences to assign V, D and J gene segments. For a sequence to be retained, a match of at least six nucleotides to both a V gene segment and a J gene segment was required. A rearrangement was called productive if the CDR3 had no stop codons and remained in frame with V and J, and every other rearrangement was called non-productive. CDR3 was defined according to IMGT convention as the region running from the second conserved V-encoded cysteine to the conserved J-encoded phenylalanine. In an earlier analysis of just under 600 of the donors, sequences lacking an unambiguous match to a single V gene segment were excluded. In an earlier analysis of 587 of the donors, a V segment was called functional when productive rearrangements were above 56.7%, and segregating when the standard deviation between donors exceeded 5%. To diagnose cytomegalovirus status from the catalog of TCR beta chain sequences, a statistical classification framework was built. In a later analysis, TCR nucleotide sequences were compared against IMGT/GENE-DB human TR gene sequences so that V and J genes could be assigned. Using the TCRdist pipeline, a later analysis assigned CDR3 sequences along with most-parsimonious VDJ recombination scenarios. In a later analysis, every TCR beta chain was defined by the combination of its CDR3 amino acid sequence and its V-gene family, and reads without a unique V-gene family were dropped. In a later analysis, around 600 highly shared, low-generation-probability nucleotide sequences were removed to address suspected cross-contamination and a sequencing artifact. A later analysis calculated a clonal expansion index for each public chain from normalized within-repertoire ranks of inferred template counts. A later analysis computed generation probabilities with a VDJ recombination model fitted to out-of-frame rearrangements, and checked the results against IGoR. A later analysis scored TCR-TCR, TCR-HLA and TCR-CMV co-occurrence with hypergeometric tests, applying a repertoire-size bias correction to TCR pairs. False discovery rates were estimated in a later analysis by permuting HLA or CMV assignments 20 times. In a later analysis, co-occurring TCRs were grouped using DBSCAN, with TCRdist sequence similarity added in when clustering inside HLA-allele-positive subsets. For co-occurrence clustering, repertoires with fewer than 30,000 or more than 120,000 public chains were excluded, along with roughly 5 repertoires with anomalous nucleotide sharing. Imported from immuneACCESS, the table was reduced by TCRdb to in-frame sequences with V and J called. These copies leave out some clones; in studies compared against another copy, an unresolved V gene accounts for under half, and the cause of the remainder is not known. Clone size and the V and J calls come from that table; the DNA yielded D and trimming. For this sample the table gives about 110,000 clones, of which roughly 80% were detected only once. The biggest ten clones account for 22% of the sample.

The cohort was made up of 500 to 800 healthy bone marrow donors. At the time of sampling, all cohort members were nominally healthy, though unrecorded immune exposures were likely present. The donor tested CMV seropositive and was one of the 289 seropositive cohort members. Every donor gave a peripheral blood sample, and the peripheral blood mononuclear cells from that sample were used for TCR beta sequencing. The Qiagen DNeasy Blood Extraction Kit was used to extract genomic DNA from the blood cell samples. The sequenced sample consisted of PBMCs. This receptor was obtained from a man younger than 45 in good health and CMV-seropositive. The chain links TRBV11-2 with TRBJ1-3, with a tentative D gene TRBD1 over 5 matching bases. The bases are TGTGCCAGCAGCTTTGGGGCAGCCACCCGAAACACCATATATTTT. Its protein is CASSFGAATRNTIYF.